Shown below are 22 T cell receptor beta chains from a single sample sequenced in a study of T-cell memory formation after mild COVID-19. TCRdb ran MiXCR on the 5' RACE reads and lists one entry per CDR3 protein. The table has nearly 200,000 distinct CDR3 sequences, roughly 18% seen once. The sample was PBMCs or a T cell subset sorted from them (not recorded which). All receptors derive from an adult woman who had mild COVID-19 (a few samples of this study predate the infection). Cell type and time point are not known.

This chain links TRBV24-1 with TRBJ2-1; perhaps D is TRBD1 or TRBD2 (6 bases each). Trimming cost V 5 bases and J 8 bases, with 21 bases left between them. The CDR3 loop spans 16 amino acids. Looked up from germline, CDR1 is KGHDR and CDR2 is SFDVKD. The CDR3 region has the DNA TGTGCCACCAGTGTCGGATCAGGGGCGCCGGGGGATGAGCAGTTCTTC. This translates into CATSVGSGAPGDEQFF.

The V gene is TRBV12-3 or TRBV12-4, the J gene TRBJ1-1; the match to TRBD1 covers 7 bases. There are 14 residues in the CDR3. J was trimmed by 1 base and V by 6 bases; bases with no gene match: 5. CDR3 loop: CASSDRQGNTEAFF. DNA of the CDR3: TGTGCCAGCAGCGACCGACAGGGGAACACTGAAGCTTTCTTT.

This clonotype was seen at least ten times. The rearrangement joins TRBV29-1 to TRBJ1-1, with D unclear. Germline loops: CDR1 SQVTM, CDR2 ANQGSEA. The CDR3 spans 14 residues. V was pared by 2 bases and J by 5 bases, with 15 bases between. In DNA, the CDR3 is TGCAGCGTTGAACCGCCCGCGAGGAAGACTGAAGCTTTCTTT. The encoded protein is CSVEPPARKTEAFF.

Only a few counts were recorded for this clonotype. This chain joins TRBV2 and TRBJ1-1; tentatively, D is TRBD1 (6 bases). The CDR3 has 14 amino acids. Germline CDR1 SNHLY, CDR2 FYNNEI. V was shortened by 7 bases and J by 2 bases, with 14 bases between the two germline ends. CDR3 amino acids: CASKSGQRNTEAFF. As DNA, the CDR3 is TGTGCCAGCAAATCTGGACAGAGAAACACTGAAGCTTTCTTT.

The chain joins TRBV18 to TRBJ2-7; D is unresolved. The CDR3 spans 14 residues. Per the germline V gene, CDR1 is KGHSH and CDR2 is LQKENI. Trimming stripped 3 bases from V and 2 bases from J, with 11 bases between. The CDR3 sequence is CASSPPRPAYEQYF. In nucleotides, the CDR3 is TGTGCCAGCTCACCTCCCAGGCCCGCCTACGAGCAGTACTTC.

This clonotype has ten or more counts. The V and J genes are TRBV20-1 and TRBJ2-5, with 9 bases lining up with TRBD2. Per germline, CDR1 DFQATT and CDR2 SNEGSKA (reference sequence). V was pared by 0 bases and J by 5 bases, with 4 bases of the junction left unmatched. The CDR3 runs 14 residues. The CDR3 DNA reads as TGCAGTGCTAGAGATCCTAGCGGGGCCGAGACCCAGTACTTC. This translates into CSARDPSGAETQYF.

This chain links TRBV7-2 with TRBJ1-2; 7 bases are a match to TRBD1. Losses at the gene ends were 7 bases for V and 7 bases for J; bases not matched to a gene: 12. The CDR3 is 14 residues long. Germline CDR1 and CDR2: SGHTA and FQGNSA. This CDR3 is CASTPRRGPGGYTF. The CDR3 DNA follows: TGTGCCAGCACCCCCCGGAGGGGGCCGGGTGGCTACACCTTC.

This clonotype occurred a few times. This chain joins TRBV18 and TRBJ2-1; 7 bases are a match to TRBD1. Germline CDR1 and CDR2: KGHSH and LQKENI. The CDR3 is 13 amino acids. J was trimmed by 6 bases and V by 6 bases; bases with no gene match: 5. The CDR3 region has the DNA TGTGCCAGCTCGCCAGACAGGGTCAATGAGCAGTTCTTC. Protein: CASSPDRVNEQFF.

The chain uses TRBV5-1 and TRBJ1-2, with D tentatively TRBD1 (5 bases). Trimming shortened V by 4 bases and J by 3 bases, and 13 bases separated the two germline ends. This CDR3 spans 14 amino acids. Looked up from germline, CDR1 is SGHRS and CDR2 is YFSETQ. The CDR3 sequence is CASSAPWGDYGYTF. The DNA of the CDR3 is TGCGCCAGCAGCGCCCCGTGGGGGGACTATGGCTACACCTTC.

The chain couples TRBV24-1 to TRBJ2-1; D may correspond to TRBD1 or TRBD2 (5 bases each). This CDR3 region has 13 residues. V was cut by 9 bases and J by 5 bases, with 13 bases left in between. Germline V gives CDR1 KGHDR, CDR2 SFDVKD. The CDR3 reads CATRDPPNNEQFF. The CDR3, as DNA: TGTGCCACCCGGGACCCTCCAAACAATGAGCAGTTCTTC.

This clonotype was seen a handful of times. This chain connects TRBV11-2 to TRBJ1-1; D may be TRBD1 (5 bases). The CDR3 has 15 residues. The germline V gene encodes CDR1 SGHAT and CDR2 FQNNGV. V lost 5 bases, J lost 3 bases, and 16 bases lay in between. The CDR3 loop is CASSPAPLQDTEAFF. Written as DNA, the CDR3 is TGTGCCAGCAGCCCCGCTCCTTTACAGGACACTGAAGCTTTCTTT.

Only a few counts were recorded for this clonotype. The chain carries TRBV7-3 and TRBJ1-6; D gene unclear. There are 14 residues in the CDR3. CDR1 SGHTA and CDR2 FQGTGA come from the germline V gene. Trimming stripped 3 bases from V and 7 bases from J, with 10 bases between. CDR3 residues: CASSLEGRNSPLHF. The CDR3, as DNA: TGTGCCAGCAGCTTGGAGGGAAGGAATTCACCCCTCCACTTT.

The V call is TRBV24-1, the J call TRBJ2-1; 16 nucleotides match TRBD2. Trimming at V came to 4 bases and at J to 8 bases, leaving 10 bases not matched to a gene. CDR1 and CDR2 from the germline V gene are KGHDR and SFDVKD. The CDR3 has 18 residues. The CDR3 nucleotides are TGTGCCACCAGTGACTCCGGGACTAGCGGGGGGGCCGGAGATGAGCAGTTCTTC. This translates into CATSDSGTSGGAGDEQFF.

The sample holds many counts of this clonotype. The chain links TRBV5-4 to TRBJ2-2, with 7 bases fitting TRBD2. With 4 bases clipped from V and 5 bases from J, the junction kept 2 bases outside the gene matches. This CDR3 has 13 residues. Germline CDR1 and CDR2: SGHNT and YYREEE (reference sequence). CDR3 nucleotide sequence: TGTGCCAGCAGCCGGGGGGAGACCGGGGAGCTGTTTTTT. Protein product: CASSRGETGELFF.

This chain connects TRBV20-1 to TRBJ1-6, with 12 bases that match TRBD1. CDR3 size: 14 residues. V shed 6 bases, J shed 7 bases, and the junction held 4 bases outside the gene matches. The germline CDR1 and CDR2 sequences are DFQATT and SNEGSKA (reference sequence). The CDR3 DNA reads TGCAGTGCAGCCGGGACAGGGGGCAATTCACCCCTCCACTTT. Encoded protein: CSAAGTGGNSPLHF.

This clonotype has at least ten counts. The chain employs TRBV6-5 and TRBJ2-7, with 10 bases that match TRBD1. CDR3 size: 14 residues. Germline loops: CDR1 MNHEY, CDR2 SVGAGI. Losses at the gene ends were 2 bases for V and 7 bases for J; bases not matched to a gene: 5. The chain's CDR3 is CASSYDRGRGEQYF. In nucleotides, the CDR3 is TGTGCCAGCAGTTACGACAGGGGGCGCGGGGAGCAGTACTTC.

This clonotype has only a few counts. The CDR3 DNA sequence: TGTGCCACCAGTGCCCCCCACGCGAACTACAATGAGCAGTTCTTC. Translation gives CATSAPHANYNEQFF. The chain combines TRBV24-1 with TRBJ2-1; D remains ambiguous. Trimming shortened V by 5 bases and J by 3 bases, and 13 bases separated the two germline ends. There are 15 residues in the CDR3. Germline V gives CDR1 KGHDR, CDR2 SFDVKD.

CDR3 protein: CASSQPTHNEQFF. CDR3 nucleotides: TGTGCCAGCAGCCAACCTACCCACAATGAGCAGTTCTTC. The chain links TRBV7-2 to TRBJ2-1; D is unresolved. The CDR3 length is 13 residues. V was shortened by 5 bases and J by 5 bases, with 10 bases between the two germline ends. The germline gives CDR1 SGHTA, CDR2 FQGNSA. Supplemented by reference TRBV7-2 and TRBJ2-1, the full variable domain reads GAGVSQSPSNKVTEKGKDVELRCDPISGHTALYWYRQSLGQGLEFLIYFQGNSAPDKSGLPSDRFSAERTGGSVSTLTIQRTQQEDSAVYLCASSQPTHNEQFFGPGTRLTVL.

V and J are TRBV2 and TRBJ1-2; D gene ambiguous. CDR1 and CDR2 from the germline V gene are SNHLY and FYNNEI. The CDR3 is made up of 10 amino acids. V dropped 2 bases and J dropped 7 bases, with 2 bases sitting between them. Written as DNA, the CDR3 is TGTGCCAGCAGTGAAATTGGCTACACCTTC. Amino acid sequence: CASSEIGYTF.

The rearrangement uses TRBV29-1 and TRBJ1-1, with D perhaps matching TRBD1 (6 bases). Germline V CDR1 and CDR2: SQVTM, ANQGSEA. Trimming left V 6 bases short and J 8 bases short, with 16 bases between. The CDR3 totals 12 residues. Here the CDR3 reads CSVLGGRSEAFF. Written as DNA, the CDR3 is TGCAGCGTGCTGGGGGGGCGGTCAGAAGCTTTCTTT. The entire variable domain, with the rest obtained from reference TRBV29-1 and TRBJ1-1, is as follows: SAVISQKPSRDICQRGTSLTIQCQVDSQVTMMFWYRQQPGQSLTLIATANQGSEATYESGFVIDKFPISRPNLTFSTLTVSNMSPEDSSIYLCSVLGGRSEAFFGQGTRLTVV.

This clonotype appeared many times. The chain combines TRBV7-2 with TRBJ2-3, with D tentatively TRBD2 (6 bases). The CDR3 loop spans 16 amino acids. The V and J ends lost 2 bases and 3 bases respectively, with 15 bases between them. The germline V gene has CDR1 SGHTA and CDR2 FQGNSA. The CDR3 spells CASSLRPSAGTDTQYF. The CDR3 coding sequence is TGTGCCAGCAGCTTACGACCTTCAGCGGGTACAGATACGCAGTATTTT.

In its sample, this clonotype was seen a few times. The genes are TRBV5-1 and TRBJ2-7; TRBD1 is a possible D gene (6 bases). The CDR3 runs to 15 residues. V lost 6 bases to trimming and J lost 0 bases, with 16 bases between them. CDR1 and CDR2 (germline): SGHRS, YFSETQ. The CDR3 loop is CASTSGTTVSYEQYF. CDR3 sequence (DNA): TGCGCCAGCACCTCCGGGACAACCGTCTCCTACGAGCAGTACTTC.